This is a list of T cell receptor beta chains from one sample in a study of blood T cell repertoires in COVID-19. Only in-frame clones appear in the TCRdb table, and some are missing; sequencing was by immunoSEQ multiplex PCR. The table has some 24,000 clones, 81% seen once. The sample comprised peripheral blood. Receptors originate from a man aged 65 to 79 with acute or convalescent COVID-19. CDR3s include the opening cysteine and the closing phenylalanine or tryptophan. D genes are given only for firm matches. Clone size is shown for a subset of rows, as once, few, many or a class of expanded clone.

CDR3 protein: CASSPIGNQPQHF
CDR3 DNA: TGTGCCAGCAGCCCTATCGGCAATCAGCCCCAGCATTTT
D gene: -
J gene: TRBJ1-5
V gene: TRBV7-9
clone size: -

CDR3 protein: CASRPTGTGYDEQFF
CDR3 DNA: TGTGCCAGCAGGCCTACCGGGACTGGATACGATGAGCAGTTCTTC
D gene: -
J gene: TRBJ2-1
V gene: TRBV5-4
clone size: -

CDR3 protein: CASSTGLRDEQYF
CDR3 DNA: TGTGCCAGCAGCACTGGGCTGCGGGACGAGCAGTACTTC
D gene: -
J gene: TRBJ2-7
V gene: TRBV7-8
clone size: -

CDR3 protein: CASSLRPNSPLHF
CDR3 DNA: TGTGCCAGCAGCTTGCGGCCCAATTCACCCCTCCACTTT
D gene: -
J gene: TRBJ1-6
V gene: TRBV7-2
clone size: -

CDR3 protein: CASSQKDRDNGYTF
CDR3 DNA: TGTGCCAGCAGCCAGAAAGACAGGGACAATGGCTACACCTTC
D gene: TRBD1
J gene: TRBJ1-2
V gene: TRBV5-4
clone size: once

CDR3 protein: CASSTGTSDEKLFF
CDR3 DNA: TGCGCCAGCAGCACCGGGACAAGTGATGAAAAACTGTTTTTT
D gene: -
J gene: TRBJ1-4
V gene: TRBV5-1
clone size: -

CDR3 protein: CAISERDIGQPQHF
CDR3 DNA: TGTGCCATCAGTGAAAGGGACATCGGTCAGCCCCAGCATTTT
D gene: -
J gene: TRBJ1-5
V gene: TRBV10-3
clone size: -

CDR3 protein: CASSLFADGNQPQHF
CDR3 DNA: TGTGCCAGCAGCTTATTCGCAGATGGCAATCAGCCCCAGCATTTT
D gene: -
J gene: TRBJ1-5
V gene: TRBV7-6
clone size: -

CDR3 protein: CASSPTGTGQNSEQYF
CDR3 DNA: TGTGCCAGCTCACCAACCGGGACAGGGCAGAACTCCGAGCAGTACTTC
D gene: TRBD1
J gene: TRBJ2-7
V gene: TRBV18
clone size: -

CDR3 protein: CASSSPGLALGAYEQYF
CDR3 DNA: TGCGCCAGCAGCTCGCCGGGACTAGCTTTAGGCGCCTACGAGCAGTACTTC
D gene: TRBD2
J gene: TRBJ2-7
V gene: TRBV5-1
clone size: -

CDR3 protein: CASKLAGARDTQYF
CDR3 DNA: TGCGCCAGCAAACTAGCGGGAGCTCGGGATACGCAGTATTTT
D gene: TRBD2
J gene: TRBJ2-3
V gene: TRBV5-1
clone size: few

CDR3 protein: CASSRGTEAFF
CDR3 DNA: TGTGCCAGCAGCCGAGGCACTGAAGCTTTCTTT
D gene: -
J gene: TRBJ1-1
V gene: TRBV3-1/TRBV3-2
clone size: -

CDR3 protein: CASRSRGRDTEAFF
CDR3 DNA: TGTGCCAGCCGCTCCAGGGGTCGGGACACTGAAGCTTTCTTT
D gene: -
J gene: TRBJ1-1
V gene: TRBV5-8
clone size: once

CDR3 protein: CASSSTGTGTGTEAFF
CDR3 DNA: TGTGCCAGCAGCTCCACAGGGACAGGCACTGGGACTGAAGCTTTCTTT
D gene: TRBD1
J gene: TRBJ1-1
V gene: TRBV7-3
clone size: -

CDR3 protein: CASSFQATRGEQFF
CDR3 DNA: TGCGCCAGCAGCTTTCAGGCGACCAGGGGTGAGCAGTTCTTC
D gene: -
J gene: TRBJ2-1
V gene: TRBV5-1
clone size: -

CDR3 protein: CASSLEAVLEETQYF
CDR3 DNA: TGCGCCAGCAGCTTGGAAGCGGTCTTGGAAGAGACCCAGTACTTC
D gene: -
J gene: TRBJ2-5
V gene: TRBV5-1
clone size: -

CDR3 protein: CASSFTGDPPLHF
CDR3 DNA: TGCGCCAGCAGCTTTACAGGGGATCCACCCCTCCACTTT
D gene: TRBD1
J gene: TRBJ1-6
V gene: TRBV5-1
clone size: few

CDR3 protein: CASSFLGQGAPDTQYF
CDR3 DNA: TGTGCCAGCAGCTTTCTGGGACAGGGGGCCCCAGATACGCAGTATTTT
D gene: TRBD1
J gene: TRBJ2-3
V gene: TRBV7-8
clone size: -

CDR3 protein: CSVEDSTANGYTF
CDR3 DNA: TGCAGCGTTGAAGATTCGACAGCGAATGGCTACACCTTC
D gene: -
J gene: TRBJ1-2
V gene: TRBV29-1
clone size: -

CDR3 protein: CASSYRGYTEAFF
CDR3 DNA: TGTGCCAGCAGTTACAGGGGCTACACTGAAGCTTTCTTT
D gene: TRBD1
J gene: TRBJ1-1
V gene: TRBV12-3/TRBV12-4
clone size: -

CDR3 protein: CASSESGLQPQHF
CDR3 DNA: TGTGCCAGCAGTGAATCTGGGCTCCAGCCCCAGCATTTT
D gene: -
J gene: TRBJ1-5
V gene: TRBV25-1
clone size: once

CDR3 protein: CAISELQGTSGGALYF
CDR3 DNA: TGTGCCATCAGTGAGTTACAAGGGACTAGCGGGGGTGCGTTGTATTTT
D gene: TRBD2
J gene: TRBJ2-3
V gene: TRBV10-3
clone size: -

CDR3 protein: CASSLGLAEGNEQFF
CDR3 DNA: TGTGCCAGCAGCCTAGGACTAGCGGAGGGGAATGAGCAGTTCTTC
D gene: TRBD2
J gene: TRBJ2-1
V gene: TRBV5-8
clone size: -

CDR3 protein: CASSLPGQGGNTEAFF
CDR3 DNA: TGTGCCAGTAGCCTCCCGGGACAGGGGGGGAACACTGAAGCTTTCTTT
D gene: TRBD1
J gene: TRBJ1-1
V gene: TRBV19
clone size: -

CDR3 protein: CASSLTGGDEKLFF
CDR3 DNA: TGTGCCAGCAGTTTGACAGGGGGCGATGAAAAACTGTTTTTT
D gene: TRBD1
J gene: TRBJ1-4
V gene: TRBV7-2
clone size: -

CDR3 protein: CASSPGQGRWELFF
CDR3 DNA: TGTGCCAGCAGCCCGGGACAGGGGCGATGGGAGCTGTTTTTT
D gene: TRBD1
J gene: TRBJ2-2
V gene: TRBV6-5
clone size: -

CDR3 protein: CASSLTGNQPQHF
CDR3 DNA: TGTGCCAGCAGCCTTACAGGGAATCAGCCCCAGCATTTT
D gene: -
J gene: TRBJ1-5
V gene: TRBV9
clone size: -

CDR3 protein: CASSLAGVRTEAFF
CDR3 DNA: TGTGCCAGCAGCCTAGCCGGGGTTCGTACTGAAGCTTTCTTT
D gene: -
J gene: TRBJ1-1
V gene: TRBV6-6
clone size: -

CDR3 protein: CATSDLGGPGELFF
CDR3 DNA: TGTGCCACCAGTGATTTAGGGGGACCCGGGGAGCTGTTTTTT
D gene: -
J gene: TRBJ2-2
V gene: TRBV24-1
clone size: once

CDR3 protein: CATSDPDRSHNEQFF
CDR3 DNA: TGTGCCACCAGTGATCCGGACAGGTCCCACAATGAGCAGTTCTTC
D gene: TRBD1
J gene: TRBJ2-1
V gene: TRBV24-1
clone size: -

CDR3 protein: CASSVRTGANTGELFF
CDR3 DNA: TGCGCCAGCAGCGTAAGAACAGGGGCGAACACCGGGGAGCTGTTTTTT
D gene: TRBD1
J gene: TRBJ2-2
V gene: TRBV5-1
clone size: -

CDR3 protein: CASSILAGSMSGKNIQYF
CDR3 DNA: TGTGCCAGTAGTATCCTAGCGGGGTCTATGTCGGGCAAAAACATTCAGTACTTC
D gene: TRBD2
J gene: TRBJ2-4
V gene: TRBV19
clone size: -

CDR3 protein: CASRDRGAYSNQPQHF
CDR3 DNA: TGTGCCAGTAGGGACAGGGGAGCTTATAGCAATCAGCCCCAGCATTTT
D gene: TRBD1
J gene: TRBJ1-5
V gene: TRBV19
clone size: -

CDR3 protein: CASSPNWASGSTDTQYF
CDR3 DNA: TGTGCCAGCTCACCTAATTGGGCTAGCGGTAGCACAGATACGCAGTATTTT
D gene: TRBD2
J gene: TRBJ2-3
V gene: TRBV18
clone size: -

CDR3 protein: CASGLASGTADTGELFF
CDR3 DNA: TGTGCTAGTGGTTTGGCCTCCGGGACAGCTGACACCGGGGAGCTGTTTTTT
D gene: TRBD1
J gene: TRBJ2-2
V gene: TRBV12-5
clone size: -

CDR3 protein: CASSLKLANTGELFF
CDR3 DNA: TGTGCCAGCAGCTTGAAACTAGCGAACACCGGGGAGCTGTTTTTT
D gene: -
J gene: TRBJ2-2
V gene: TRBV5-4
clone size: once

CDR3 protein: CASSPSLSGGALETQYF
CDR3 DNA: TGTGCCAGCAGCCCATCCCTGAGCGGGGGGGCCTTGGAGACCCAGTACTTC
D gene: TRBD2
J gene: TRBJ2-5
V gene: TRBV9
clone size: once

CDR3 protein: CASSLAQGRGAYEQYF
CDR3 DNA: TGTGCCAGCAGCTTAGCGCAGGGCCGGGGGGCCTACGAGCAGTACTTC
D gene: TRBD2
J gene: TRBJ2-7
V gene: TRBV7-8
clone size: -

CDR3 protein: CASSQGVRGGEQFF
CDR3 DNA: TGCGCCAGCAGCCAAGGGGTCAGGGGTGGTGAGCAGTTCTTC
D gene: -
J gene: TRBJ2-1
V gene: TRBV4-3
clone size: -

CDR3 protein: CASSRPGQGNYGYTF
CDR3 DNA: TGTGCCAGCAGCCGACCGGGACAGGGGAACTATGGCTACACCTTC
D gene: TRBD1
J gene: TRBJ1-2
V gene: TRBV11-2
clone size: -

CDR3 protein: CASKDRSQEKLFF
CDR3 DNA: TGTGCCAGCAAGGACAGAAGCCAAGAAAAACTGTTTTTT
D gene: -
J gene: TRBJ1-4
V gene: TRBV6-5
clone size: -

CDR3 protein: CASSPGLAGVGLEETQYF
CDR3 DNA: TGTGCCAGCTCACCGGGACTAGCGGGAGTAGGTCTAGAAGAGACCCAGTACTTC
D gene: TRBD2
J gene: TRBJ2-5
V gene: TRBV18
clone size: -

CDR3 protein: CASSSGQTKETQYF
CDR3 DNA: TGTGCCAGCAGCTCGGGACAGACCAAAGAGACCCAGTACTTC
D gene: TRBD1
J gene: TRBJ2-5
V gene: TRBV7-2
clone size: -

CDR3 protein: CASSQGQGSSPLHF
CDR3 DNA: TGCGCCAGCAGCCAGGGACAGGGGAGTTCACCCCTCCACTTT
D gene: TRBD1
J gene: TRBJ1-6
V gene: TRBV4-1
clone size: -

CDR3 protein: CASSRRVDNYGYTF
CDR3 DNA: TGTGCCAGCAGCCGCAGGGTCGATAACTATGGCTACACCTTC
D gene: -
J gene: TRBJ1-2
V gene: TRBV7-2
clone size: -

CDR3 protein: CASSIGQGNEKLFF
CDR3 DNA: TGTGCCAGTAGTATAGGACAGGGGAATGAAAAACTGTTTTTT
D gene: TRBD1
J gene: TRBJ1-4
V gene: TRBV19
clone size: -

CDR3 protein: CASSARQGTSYNSPLHF
CDR3 DNA: TGTGCCAGCAGTGCTCGACAGGGGACCTCCTATAATTCACCCCTCCACTTT
D gene: TRBD1
J gene: TRBJ1-6
V gene: TRBV27
clone size: -

CDR3 protein: CASSLTGLDTEAFF
CDR3 DNA: TGTGCCAGCAGTCTCACAGGGTTAGACACTGAAGCTTTCTTT
D gene: -
J gene: TRBJ1-1
V gene: TRBV7-2
clone size: -

CDR3 protein: CASNILGQGEAFF
CDR3 DNA: TGTGCCAGTAATATCCTGGGACAGGGTGAAGCTTTCTTT
D gene: TRBD1
J gene: TRBJ1-1
V gene: TRBV7-9
clone size: medium-sized

CDR3 protein: CATSGPGSHGNYGYTF
CDR3 DNA: TGTGCCACCAGTGGGCCTGGGAGCCATGGGAACTATGGCTACACCTTC
D gene: -
J gene: TRBJ1-2
V gene: TRBV24-1
clone size: -

CDR3 protein: CASSATGAPGAEAFF
CDR3 DNA: TGTGCCAGCAGCGCGACAGGGGCCCCCGGGGCTGAAGCTTTCTTT
D gene: TRBD1
J gene: TRBJ1-1
V gene: TRBV9
clone size: -

CDR3 protein: CASSLTGKTNYGYTF
CDR3 DNA: TGCGCCAGCAGCTTAACAGGGAAGACTAACTATGGCTACACCTTC
D gene: -
J gene: TRBJ1-2
V gene: TRBV5-1
clone size: -

CDR3 protein: CASSTVTGANTEAFF
CDR3 DNA: TGCGCCAGCAGCACAGTTACAGGGGCGAACACTGAAGCTTTCTTT
D gene: TRBD1
J gene: TRBJ1-1
V gene: TRBV5-1
clone size: -

CDR3 protein: CASSIRGLAGVNYNEQFF
CDR3 DNA: TGCGCCAGCAGCATCAGGGGTCTAGCGGGAGTGAACTACAATGAGCAGTTCTTC
D gene: TRBD2
J gene: TRBJ2-1
V gene: TRBV5-1
clone size: -

CDR3 protein: CASSLTSRRPDTQYF
CDR3 DNA: TGTGCCAGTAGTTTGACTAGCCGAAGGCCAGATACGCAGTATTTT
D gene: TRBD2
J gene: TRBJ2-3
V gene: TRBV19
clone size: -